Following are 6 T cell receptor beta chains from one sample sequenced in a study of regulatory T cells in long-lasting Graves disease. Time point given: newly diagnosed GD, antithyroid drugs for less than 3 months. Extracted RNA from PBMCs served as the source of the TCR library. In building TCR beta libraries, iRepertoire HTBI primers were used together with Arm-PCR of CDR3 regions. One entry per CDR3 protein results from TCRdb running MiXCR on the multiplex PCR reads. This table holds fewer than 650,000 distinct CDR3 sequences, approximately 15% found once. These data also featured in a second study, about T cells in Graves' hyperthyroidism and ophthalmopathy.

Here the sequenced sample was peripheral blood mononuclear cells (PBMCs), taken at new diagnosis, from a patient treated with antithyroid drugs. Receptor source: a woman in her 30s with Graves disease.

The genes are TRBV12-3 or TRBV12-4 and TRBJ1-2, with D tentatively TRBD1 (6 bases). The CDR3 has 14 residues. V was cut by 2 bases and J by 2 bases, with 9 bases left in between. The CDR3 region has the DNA TGTGCCAGCAGTTTAAGACAGGCGAACTATGGCTACACCTTC. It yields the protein CASSLRQANYGYTF.

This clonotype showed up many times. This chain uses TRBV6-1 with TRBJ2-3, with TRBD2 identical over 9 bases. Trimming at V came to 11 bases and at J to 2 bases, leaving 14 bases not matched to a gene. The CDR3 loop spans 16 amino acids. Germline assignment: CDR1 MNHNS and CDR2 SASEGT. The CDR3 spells CALIPILAGITDTQYF. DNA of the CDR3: TGTGCCCTCATCCCGATTCTAGCGGGGATCACAGATACGCAGTATTTT.

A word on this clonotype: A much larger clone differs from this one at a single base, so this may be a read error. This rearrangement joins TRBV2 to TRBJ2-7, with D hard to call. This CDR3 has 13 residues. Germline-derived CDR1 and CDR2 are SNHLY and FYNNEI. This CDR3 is CASSYGVNYGQYF. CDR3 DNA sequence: TGTGCCAGCAGCTACGGAGTTAACTACGGGCAGTACTTC.

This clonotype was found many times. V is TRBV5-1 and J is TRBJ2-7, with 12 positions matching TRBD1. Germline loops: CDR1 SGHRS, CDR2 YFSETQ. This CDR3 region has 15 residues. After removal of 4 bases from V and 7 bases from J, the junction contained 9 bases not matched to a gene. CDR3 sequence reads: CASSLEGQGALEQYF. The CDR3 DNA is TGCGCCAGCAGCCTGGAGGGACAGGGGGCGCTTGAGCAGTACTTC.

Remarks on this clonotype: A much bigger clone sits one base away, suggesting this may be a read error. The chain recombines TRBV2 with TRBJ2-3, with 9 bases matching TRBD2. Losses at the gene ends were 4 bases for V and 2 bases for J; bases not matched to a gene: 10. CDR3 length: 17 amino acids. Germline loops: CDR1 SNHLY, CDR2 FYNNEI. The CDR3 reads CASSGTSEASHTDTQYF. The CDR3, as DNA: TGTGCCAGCAGTGGGACTAGCGAGGCATCTCACACAGATACGCAGTATTTT. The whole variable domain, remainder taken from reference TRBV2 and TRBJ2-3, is EPEVTQTPSHQVTQMGQEVILRCVPISNHLYFYWYRQILGQKVEFLVSFYNNEISEKSEIFDDQFSVERPDGSNFTLKIRSTKLEDSAMYFCASSGTSEASHTDTQYFGPGTRLTVL.

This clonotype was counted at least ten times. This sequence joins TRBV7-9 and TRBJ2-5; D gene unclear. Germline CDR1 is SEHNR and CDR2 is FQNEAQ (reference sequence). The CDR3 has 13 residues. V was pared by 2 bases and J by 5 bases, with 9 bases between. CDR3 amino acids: CASSLTFLETQYF. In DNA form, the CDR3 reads TGTGCCAGCAGCTTAACATTCCTGGAGACCCAGTACTTC.